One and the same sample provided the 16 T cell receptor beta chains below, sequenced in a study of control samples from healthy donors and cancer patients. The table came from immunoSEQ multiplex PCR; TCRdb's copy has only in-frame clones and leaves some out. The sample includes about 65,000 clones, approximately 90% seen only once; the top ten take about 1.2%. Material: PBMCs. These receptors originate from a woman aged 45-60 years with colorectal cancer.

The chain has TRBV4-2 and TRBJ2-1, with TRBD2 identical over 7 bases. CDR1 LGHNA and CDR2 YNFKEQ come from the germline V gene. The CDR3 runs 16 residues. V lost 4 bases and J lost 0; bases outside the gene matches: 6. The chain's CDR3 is CASSRGLGNSYNEQFF. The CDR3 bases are TGTGCCAGCAGCCGCGGACTAGGGAACTCCTACAATGAGCAGTTCTTC.

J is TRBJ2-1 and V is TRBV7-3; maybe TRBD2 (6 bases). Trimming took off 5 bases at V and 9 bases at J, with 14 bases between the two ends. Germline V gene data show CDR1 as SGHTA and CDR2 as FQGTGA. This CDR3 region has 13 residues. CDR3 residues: CASSRTLGGEQFF. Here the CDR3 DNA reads TGTGCCAGCAGCCGGACCCTGGGGGGTGAGCAGTTCTTC.

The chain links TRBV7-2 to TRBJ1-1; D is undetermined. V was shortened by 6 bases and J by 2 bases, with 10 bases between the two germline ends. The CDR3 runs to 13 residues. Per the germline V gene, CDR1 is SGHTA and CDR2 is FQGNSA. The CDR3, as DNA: TGTGCCAGCAGTAACCAAGTTAACACTGAAGCTTTCTTT. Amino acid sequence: CASSNQVNTEAFF.

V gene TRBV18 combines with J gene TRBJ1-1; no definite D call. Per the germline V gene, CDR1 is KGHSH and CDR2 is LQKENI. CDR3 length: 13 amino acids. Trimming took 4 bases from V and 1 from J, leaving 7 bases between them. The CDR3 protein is CASSLGENTEAFF. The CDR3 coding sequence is TGTGCCAGCTCACTCGGTGAGAACACTGAAGCTTTCTTT.

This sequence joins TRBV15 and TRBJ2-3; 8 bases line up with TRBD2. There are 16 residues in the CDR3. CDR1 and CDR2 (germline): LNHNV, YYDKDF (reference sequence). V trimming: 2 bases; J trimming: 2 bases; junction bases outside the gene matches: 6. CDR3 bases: TGTGCCACCAGCAGACAGAGCGGGGGATACACAGATACGCAGTATTTT. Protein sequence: CATSRQSGGYTDTQYF. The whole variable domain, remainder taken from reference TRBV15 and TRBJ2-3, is DAMVIQNPRYQVTQFGKPVTLSCSQTLNHNVMYWYQQKSSQAPKLLFHYYDKDFNNEADTPDNFQSRRPNTSFCFLDIRSPGLGDTAMYLCATSRQSGGYTDTQYFGPGTRLTVL.

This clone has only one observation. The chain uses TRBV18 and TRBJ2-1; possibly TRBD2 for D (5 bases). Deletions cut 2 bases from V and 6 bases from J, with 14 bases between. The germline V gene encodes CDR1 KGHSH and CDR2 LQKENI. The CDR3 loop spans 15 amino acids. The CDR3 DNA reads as TGTGCCAGCTCACCAGTGGCGGGTGGGTTCAATGAGCAGTTCTTC. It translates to CASSPVAGGFNEQFF.

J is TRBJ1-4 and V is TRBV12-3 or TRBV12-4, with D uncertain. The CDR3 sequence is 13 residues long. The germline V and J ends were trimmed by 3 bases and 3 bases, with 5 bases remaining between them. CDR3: CASSFHPNEKLFF. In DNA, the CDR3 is TGTGCCAGCAGTTTCCATCCTAATGAAAAACTGTTTTTT.

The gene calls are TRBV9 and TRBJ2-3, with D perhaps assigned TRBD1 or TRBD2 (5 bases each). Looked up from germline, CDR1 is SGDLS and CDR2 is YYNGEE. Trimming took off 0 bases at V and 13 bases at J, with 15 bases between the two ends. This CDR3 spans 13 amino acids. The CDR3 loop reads CASSVAWDAKKYF. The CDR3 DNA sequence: TGTGCCAGCAGCGTAGCCTGGGACGCCAAGAAGTATTTT.

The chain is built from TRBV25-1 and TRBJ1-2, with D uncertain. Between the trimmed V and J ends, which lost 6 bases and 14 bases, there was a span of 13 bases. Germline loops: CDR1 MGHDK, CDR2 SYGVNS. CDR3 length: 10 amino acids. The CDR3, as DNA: TGTGCCAGCAGACCCATTGGATGGACCTTC. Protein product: CASRPIGWTF.

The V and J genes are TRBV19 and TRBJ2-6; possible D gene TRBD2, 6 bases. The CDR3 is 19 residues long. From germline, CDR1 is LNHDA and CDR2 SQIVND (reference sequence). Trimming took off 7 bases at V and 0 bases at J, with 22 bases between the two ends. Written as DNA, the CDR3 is TGTGCCAGTATGGCCGTGTGGGCAGGGAGGACCTCTGGGGCCAACGTCCTGACTTTC. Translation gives CASMAVWAGRTSGANVLTF.

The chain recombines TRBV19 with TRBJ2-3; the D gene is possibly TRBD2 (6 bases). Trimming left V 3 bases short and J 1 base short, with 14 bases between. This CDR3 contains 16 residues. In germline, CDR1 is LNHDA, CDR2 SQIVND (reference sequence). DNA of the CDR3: TGTGCCAGTAGTATTGATGGGAGGCGTGGCACAGATACGCAGTATTTT. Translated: CASSIDGRRGTDTQYF.

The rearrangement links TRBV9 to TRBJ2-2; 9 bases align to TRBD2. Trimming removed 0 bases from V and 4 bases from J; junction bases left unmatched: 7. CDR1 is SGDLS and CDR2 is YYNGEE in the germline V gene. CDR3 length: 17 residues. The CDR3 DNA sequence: TGTGCCAGCAGCGTAGTTGAACTAGCGGGTGTCACCGGGGAGCTGTTTTTT. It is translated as CASSVVELAGVTGELFF.

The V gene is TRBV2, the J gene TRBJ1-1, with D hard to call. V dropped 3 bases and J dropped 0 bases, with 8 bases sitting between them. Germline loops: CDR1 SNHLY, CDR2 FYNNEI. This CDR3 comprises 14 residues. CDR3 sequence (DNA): TGTGCCAGCAGTGATGTGCAAATGAACACTGAAGCTTTCTTT. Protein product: CASSDVQMNTEAFF.

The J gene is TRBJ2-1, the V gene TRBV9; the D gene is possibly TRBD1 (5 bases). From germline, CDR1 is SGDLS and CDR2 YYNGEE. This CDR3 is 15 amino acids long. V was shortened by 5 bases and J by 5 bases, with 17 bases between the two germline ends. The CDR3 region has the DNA TGTGCCAGCAGTCCAAGTTCAGGGCCTGACAATGAGCAGTTCTTC. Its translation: CASSPSSGPDNEQFF.

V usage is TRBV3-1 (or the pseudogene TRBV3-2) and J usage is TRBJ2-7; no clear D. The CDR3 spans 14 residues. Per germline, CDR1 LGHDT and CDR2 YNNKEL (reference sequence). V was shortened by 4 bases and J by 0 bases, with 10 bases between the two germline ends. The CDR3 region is CASSLAAYSYEQYF. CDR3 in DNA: TGTGCCAGCAGCCTCGCCGCGTACTCCTACGAGCAGTACTTC.

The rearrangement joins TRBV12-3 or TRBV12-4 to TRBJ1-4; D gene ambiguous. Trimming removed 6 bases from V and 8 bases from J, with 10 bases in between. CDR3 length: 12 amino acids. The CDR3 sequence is CASRDSGEKLFF. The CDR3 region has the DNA TGTGCCAGCAGAGACTCTGGGGAAAAACTGTTTTTT.